These 9 T cell receptor beta chains were sequenced from one sample in a study of neurological immune-mediated disorders (dated by TCRdb to 2018 to 2020). The library came from 5' RACE. The run used an Illumina HiSeq 2500. The public sequencing data were trimmed at Q25 with fastp and processed into clonotypes with MiXCR by TCRdb, which kept only in-frame beta chains. Every CDR3 protein is listed once, alongside the most common genes and DNA of its rows. For this sample the table gives tens of thousands of distinct CDR3 sequences, of which 4% to 6% were detected only once. Roughly 7.4% of the sample is held by the ten biggest clonotypes. The sample taken for sequencing was PBMCs. The receptors shown here come from a man younger than 30 with multiple sclerosis.

Ten or more counts support this clonotype. CDR3 sequence (DNA): TGTGCCAGCAGCCCAGAAGGGAGGCCGAGCTACGAGCAGTACTTC. Amino acid sequence: CASSPEGRPSYEQYF. This chain connects TRBV7-6 to TRBJ2-7, with a tentative D call TRBD2 (6 bases). CDR3 length: 15 amino acids. Germline loops: CDR1 SGHVS, CDR2 FNYEAQ. Trimming stripped 5 bases from V and 3 bases from J, with 17 bases between.

This clonotype was observed at least ten times. The chain links TRBV27 to TRBJ2-1, with 7 bases lining up with TRBD1. Losses at the gene ends were 6 bases for V and 8 bases for J; bases not matched to a gene: 10. The CDR3 is 14 amino acids. Germline CDR1 is MNHEY and CDR2 is SMNVEV (reference sequence). CDR3 coding DNA: TGTGCCAGCAGCCAACTCAGGGGGTGGCATGAGCAGTTCTTC. It codes for CASSQLRGWHEQFF.

There are many counts of this clonotype. V usage is TRBV12-3 or TRBV12-4 and J usage is TRBJ2-5; 8 nucleotides agree with TRBD2. This CDR3 has 13 residues. V dropped 5 bases and J dropped 5; count of bases not matched to a gene: 4. The CDR3 nucleotides read TGTGCCAGCAGTCCGGGACTAGGGGAGACCCAGTACTTC. It is translated as CASSPGLGETQYF.

Many counts were recorded for this clonotype. The V gene is TRBV7-3, the J gene TRBJ2-5; no clear D. The germline CDR1 and CDR2 sequences are SGHTA and FQGTGA. V was clipped by 2 bases and J by 5 bases, with 9 bases between them. The CDR3 consists of 13 residues. The CDR3 DNA is TGTGCCAGCAGCTTAGGGCTGTTGGAGACCCAGTACTTC. Translation gives CASSLGLLETQYF.

Turning to this clonotype: The junction and the germline gene differ at one end; a read error may be behind it. The V gene is TRBV20-1, the J gene TRBJ1-6; D is possibly TRBD1 (5 bases). The CDR3 is 13 residues long. CDR1 DFQATT and CDR2 SNEGSKA come from the germline V gene (reference sequence). CDR3 amino acids: CSAGGLANSPLNF. CDR3 DNA sequence: TGCAGTGCTGGGGGACTGGCTAATTCACCCCTCAACTTT.

In this sample, this clonotype turned up many times. V usage is TRBV7-9 and J usage is TRBJ2-1, with TRBD1 matching over 7 bases. From germline, CDR1 is SEHNR and CDR2 FQNEAQ (reference sequence). This CDR3 has 17 amino acids. Germline trimming cut 5 bases from V and 0 bases from J; bases unmatched to any gene: 10. This CDR3 reads CASSTRQGKSSYNEQFF. CDR3 DNA: TGTGCCAGCAGCACCAGACAGGGAAAGAGCTCCTACAATGAGCAGTTCTTC.

Details on this clonotype: Possible read error: a much larger clone is one base away. V is TRBV12-3 or TRBV12-4 and J is TRBJ2-2; D perhaps matches TRBD2 (6 bases). Between the trimmed V and J ends, which lost 5 bases and 4 bases, there was a span of 14 bases. This CDR3 contains 15 residues. The CDR3 sequence: CASSLRTKGTGELFF. As DNA, the CDR3 is TGTGCCAGCAGTCTCCGGACTAAAGGCACCGGGGAGCTGTTTTTT.

The chain joins TRBV11-2 to TRBJ1-1, with D unclear. The V gene lost 0 bases and the J gene lost 2 bases, with 4 bases spanning the gap. Germline V gene data show CDR1 as SGHAT and CDR2 as FQNNGV. The CDR3 length is 13 residues. CDR3 region: CASSLDPNTEAFF. As DNA, the CDR3 is TGTGCCAGCAGCTTAGATCCAAACACTGAAGCTTTCTTT.

The sample holds many counts of this clonotype. This chain joins TRBV9 and TRBJ2-3; 8 bases match TRBD2. Germline CDR1 and CDR2: SGDLS and YYNGEE. There are 14 residues in the CDR3. V shed 0 bases and J 6 bases; nucleotides not matched to a gene: 3. The CDR3 region has the DNA TGTGCCAGCAGCGTAGTGGAGCGGGGGGATACGCAGTATTTT. Translated: CASSVVERGDTQYF.